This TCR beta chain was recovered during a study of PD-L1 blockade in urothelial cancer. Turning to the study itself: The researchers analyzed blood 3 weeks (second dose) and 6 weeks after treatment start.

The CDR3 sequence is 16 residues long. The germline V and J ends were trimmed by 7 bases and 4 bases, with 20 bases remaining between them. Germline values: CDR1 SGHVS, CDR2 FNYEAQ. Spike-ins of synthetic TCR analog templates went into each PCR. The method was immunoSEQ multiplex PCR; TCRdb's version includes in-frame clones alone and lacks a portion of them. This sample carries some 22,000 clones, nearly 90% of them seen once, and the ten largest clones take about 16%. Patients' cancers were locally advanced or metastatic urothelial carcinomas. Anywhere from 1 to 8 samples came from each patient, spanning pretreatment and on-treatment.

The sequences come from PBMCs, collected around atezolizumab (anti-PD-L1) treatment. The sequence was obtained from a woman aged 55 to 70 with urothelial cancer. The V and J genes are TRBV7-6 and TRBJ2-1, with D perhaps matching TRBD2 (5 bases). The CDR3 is CASTFLRSGAYNEQFF. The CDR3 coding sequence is TGTGCCAGCACCTTTCTGCGGAGCGGCGCTTACAATGAGCAGTTCTTC.